A selection of T cell receptor beta chains follows, all from one sample in a study of monozygotic twins with inflammatory bowel disease. TCRdb reworked the 5' RACE reads into one entry per CDR3 protein, no DNA. In all, the sample yields about 160,000 distinct CDR3 sequences. The sequenced material came from blood. These receptors were collected from a human donor with ulcerative colitis or Crohn's disease, or a healthy co-twin of an affected twin (not recorded which). CDR3s include the opening cysteine and the closing phenylalanine or tryptophan. Fields, in order: J gene, CDR3 length, V gene, CDR3 protein.

j_gene: TRBJ1-4
len: 14
v_gene: TRBV7-2
CDR3aa: CASSLVTGNEKLFF

j_gene: TRBJ2-1
len: 19
v_gene: TRBV5-1
CDR3aa: CASSSRQGFKLAGGYEQFF

j_gene: TRBJ1-1
len: 14
v_gene: TRBV7-9
CDR3aa: CASSLPPMNTEAFF

j_gene: TRBJ1-6
len: 13
v_gene: TRBV12-3/TRBV12-4
CDR3aa: CASRRTGKTPLHF

j_gene: TRBJ1-5
len: 12
v_gene: TRBV12-3/TRBV12-4
CDR3aa: CASSLAKWDRVF

j_gene: TRBJ1-1
len: 13
v_gene: TRBV20-1
CDR3aa: CSARGPTNTEAFF

j_gene: TRBJ2-5
len: 13
v_gene: TRBV9
CDR3aa: CASSVAHQETQYF

j_gene: TRBJ1-1
len: 12
v_gene: TRBV9
CDR3aa: CASSTGRGRAFF

j_gene: TRBJ2-7
len: 12
v_gene: TRBV20-1
CDR3aa: CSVRDGLGEQYF

j_gene: TRBJ2-5
len: 12
v_gene: TRBV5-1
CDR3aa: CASSRLQETQYF

j_gene: TRBJ2-2
len: 17
v_gene: TRBV6-1
CDR3aa: CASKAKQGNKNTGELFF

j_gene: TRBJ2-7
len: 15
v_gene: TRBV7-9
CDR3aa: CASSWGQGVWDEQYF

j_gene: TRBJ2-7
len: 13
v_gene: TRBV24-1
CDR3aa: CATSDYETGEQYF

j_gene: TRBJ1-5
len: 15
v_gene: TRBV2
CDR3aa: CASSTQVSSNQPQHF

j_gene: TRBJ2-3
len: 15
v_gene: TRBV10-3
CDR3aa: CAISDWAGGTDTQYF

j_gene: TRBJ1-1
len: 14
v_gene: TRBV11-3
CDR3aa: CASSSGPWPTEAFF

j_gene: TRBJ1-3
len: 14
v_gene: TRBV7-9
CDR3aa: CASTRGDSGNTIYF

j_gene: TRBJ2-4
len: 13
v_gene: TRBV20-1
CDR3aa: CSAIGQEKNIQYF

j_gene: TRBJ2-2
len: 16
v_gene: TRBV12-3/TRBV12-4
CDR3aa: CASSLWRGGLTGELFF

j_gene: TRBJ1-2
len: 11
v_gene: TRBV7-2
CDR3aa: CASSSGGGYTF

j_gene: TRBJ2-1
len: 11
v_gene: TRBV29-1
CDR3aa: CSSRTYSEQFF

j_gene: TRBJ1-2
len: 12
v_gene: TRBV5-1
CDR3aa: CASTEENYGYTF

j_gene: TRBJ1-1
len: 13
v_gene: TRBV27
CDR3aa: CASSTTGGPEAFF

j_gene: TRBJ2-7
len: 15
v_gene: TRBV3-1
CDR3aa: CASSQDWTGGYEQYF

j_gene: TRBJ1-5
len: 19
v_gene: TRBV5-4
CDR3aa: CASSWRGQGSNYSNQPQHF

j_gene: TRBJ2-3
len: 13
v_gene: TRBV6-5
CDR3aa: CASSYGDTDTQYF

j_gene: TRBJ1-5
len: 14
v_gene: TRBV10-3
CDR3aa: CAISETRDDQPQHF

j_gene: TRBJ2-1
len: 14
v_gene: TRBV3-1
CDR3aa: CASSRPDSYNEQFF

j_gene: TRBJ1-2
len: 17
v_gene: TRBV27
CDR3aa: CASSFLTGRLSPGGYTF

j_gene: TRBJ2-7
len: 16
v_gene: TRBV7-9
CDR3aa: CASSLFRGKAIYEQYF

j_gene: TRBJ1-1
len: 15
v_gene: TRBV5-5
CDR3aa: CASSPQTGEGTEAFF

j_gene: TRBJ1-2
len: 14
v_gene: TRBV30
CDR3aa: CAWSRDRGAYGYTF

j_gene: TRBJ2-1
len: 12
v_gene: TRBV20-1
CDR3aa: CSVGETYNEQFF

j_gene: TRBJ2-7
len: 16
v_gene: TRBV7-9
CDR3aa: CASSSSRQGDDYEQYF

j_gene: TRBJ1-6
len: 14
v_gene: TRBV5-1
CDR3aa: CASSLGTSNSPLHF

j_gene: TRBJ1-1
len: 16
v_gene: TRBV20-1
CDR3aa: CSAPAGGSGVNTEAFF

j_gene: TRBJ2-1
len: 13
v_gene: TRBV20-1
CDR3aa: CSARPPGYNEQFF

j_gene: TRBJ1-1
len: 14
v_gene: TRBV5-1
CDR3aa: CASSLDRAVTEAFF

j_gene: TRBJ1-5
len: 15
v_gene: TRBV7-2
CDR3aa: CASSPDVAGYQPQHF

j_gene: TRBJ2-1
len: 14
v_gene: TRBV7-3
CDR3aa: CASSQTGPDNEQFF

j_gene: TRBJ1-4
len: 14
v_gene: TRBV2
CDR3aa: CASSKQGLHEKLLF

j_gene: TRBJ2-2
len: 16
v_gene: TRBV4-2
CDR3aa: CASSPGRDANTGELFF

j_gene: TRBJ2-2
len: 11
v_gene: TRBV20-1
CDR3aa: CSARYTGELFF